The entry below gives a single TCR beta chain sequence along with its context. Its antigen is not known. The second PCR ran about 6 to 11 cycles with a sample-barcoded 5' primer and J-beta primers. With 12 random nucleotides, a template-switch adaptor tagged each individual cDNA molecule. TCRdb fed the 5' RACE reads into MiXCR, producing one record per CDR3 protein. Of around 1,600,000 distinct CDR3 sequences in the sample, approximately 42% were seen once. This entry is derived from a study of blood T cells in healthy people across ages. General study points: Unknown CMV status may confound age-related changes in expanded clones. Per million T cells, the diversity of TCR beta decreased roughly linearly as age advanced.

Trimming cost V 8 bases and J 9 bases, with 17 bases left between them. Germline V gives CDR1 MNHEY, CDR2 SVGEGT. The CDR3 has 13 residues. V and J are TRBV6-2 or TRBV6-3 and TRBJ2-4; D possibly corresponds to TRBD2 (5 bases). The receptor's source is a woman aged 18-29 years in good health. Input material: blood. The CDR3 DNA sequence: TGTGCCAGCGACGCCGTGGGTGGAGGCATTCAGTACTTC. Translation gives CASDAVGGGIQYF.